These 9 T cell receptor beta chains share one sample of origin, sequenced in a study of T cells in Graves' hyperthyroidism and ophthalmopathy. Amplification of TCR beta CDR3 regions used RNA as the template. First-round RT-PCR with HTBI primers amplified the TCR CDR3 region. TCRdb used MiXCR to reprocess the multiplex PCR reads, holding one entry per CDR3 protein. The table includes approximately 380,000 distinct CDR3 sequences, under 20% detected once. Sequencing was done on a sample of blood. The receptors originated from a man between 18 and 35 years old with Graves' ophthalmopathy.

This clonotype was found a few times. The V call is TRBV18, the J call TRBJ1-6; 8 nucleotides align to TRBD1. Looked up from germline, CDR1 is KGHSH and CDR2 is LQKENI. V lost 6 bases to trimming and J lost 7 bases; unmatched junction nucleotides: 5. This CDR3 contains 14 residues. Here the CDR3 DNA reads TGTGCCAGCTCCCGACAGGGGACGAATTCACCCCTCCACTTT. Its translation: CASSRQGTNSPLHF.

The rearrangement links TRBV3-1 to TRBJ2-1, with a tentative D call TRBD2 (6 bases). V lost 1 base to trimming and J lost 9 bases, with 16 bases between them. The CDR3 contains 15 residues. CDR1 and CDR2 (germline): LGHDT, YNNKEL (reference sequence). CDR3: CASSQGALLEGEQFF. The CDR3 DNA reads TGTGCCAGCAGCCAAGGAGCGCTTTTGGAGGGTGAGCAGTTCTTC.

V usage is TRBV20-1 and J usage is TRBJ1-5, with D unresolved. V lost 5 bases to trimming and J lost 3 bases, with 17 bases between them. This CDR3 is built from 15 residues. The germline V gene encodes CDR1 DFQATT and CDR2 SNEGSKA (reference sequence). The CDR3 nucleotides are TGCAGTGCTCGAACACCAAGTGGGTACAATCAGCCCCAGCATTTT. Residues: CSARTPSGYNQPQHF.

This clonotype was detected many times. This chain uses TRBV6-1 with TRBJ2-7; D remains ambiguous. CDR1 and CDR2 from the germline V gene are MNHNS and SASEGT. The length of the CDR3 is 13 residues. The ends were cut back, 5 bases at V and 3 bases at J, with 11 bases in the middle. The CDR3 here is CASSLQASYEQYF. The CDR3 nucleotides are TGTGCCAGCAGTCTCCAGGCCAGCTACGAGCAGTACTTC.

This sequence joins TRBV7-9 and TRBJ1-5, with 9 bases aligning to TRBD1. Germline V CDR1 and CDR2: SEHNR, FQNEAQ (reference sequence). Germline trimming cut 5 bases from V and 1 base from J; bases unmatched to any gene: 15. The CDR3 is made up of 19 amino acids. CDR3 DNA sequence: TGTGCCAGCAGCCTCTCCCACGTTGGGACAGGGTCGAGCAATCAGCCCCAGCATTTT. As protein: CASSLSHVGTGSSNQPQHF.

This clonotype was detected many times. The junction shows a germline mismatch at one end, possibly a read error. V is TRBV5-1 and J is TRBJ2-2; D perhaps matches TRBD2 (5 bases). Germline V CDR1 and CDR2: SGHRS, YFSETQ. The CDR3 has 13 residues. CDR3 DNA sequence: TGTGCCAGCAGTTTAAGCGGTACCGGGGAGCTGTTTTTT. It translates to CASSLSGTGELFF.

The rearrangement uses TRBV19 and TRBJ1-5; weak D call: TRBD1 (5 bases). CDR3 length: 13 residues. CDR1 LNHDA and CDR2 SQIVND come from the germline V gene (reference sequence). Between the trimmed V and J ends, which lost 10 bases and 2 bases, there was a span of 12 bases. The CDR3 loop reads CATKAGGNQPQHF. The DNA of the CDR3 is TGTGCCACAAAGGCGGGGGGCAATCAGCCCCAGCATTTT.

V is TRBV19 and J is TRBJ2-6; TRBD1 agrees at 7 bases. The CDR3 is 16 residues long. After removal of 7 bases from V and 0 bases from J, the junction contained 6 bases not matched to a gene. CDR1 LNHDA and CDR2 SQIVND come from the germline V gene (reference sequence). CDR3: CASKLGDSSGANVLTF. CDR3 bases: TGTGCCAGTAAGTTAGGGGACAGCTCTGGGGCCAACGTCCTGACTTTC.

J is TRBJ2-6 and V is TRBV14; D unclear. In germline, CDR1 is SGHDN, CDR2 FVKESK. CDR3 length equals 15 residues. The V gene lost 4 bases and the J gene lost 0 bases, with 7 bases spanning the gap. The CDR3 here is CASSRRSSGANVLTF. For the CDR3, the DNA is TGTGCCAGCAGCCGACGGAGCTCTGGGGCCAACGTCCTGACTTTC.